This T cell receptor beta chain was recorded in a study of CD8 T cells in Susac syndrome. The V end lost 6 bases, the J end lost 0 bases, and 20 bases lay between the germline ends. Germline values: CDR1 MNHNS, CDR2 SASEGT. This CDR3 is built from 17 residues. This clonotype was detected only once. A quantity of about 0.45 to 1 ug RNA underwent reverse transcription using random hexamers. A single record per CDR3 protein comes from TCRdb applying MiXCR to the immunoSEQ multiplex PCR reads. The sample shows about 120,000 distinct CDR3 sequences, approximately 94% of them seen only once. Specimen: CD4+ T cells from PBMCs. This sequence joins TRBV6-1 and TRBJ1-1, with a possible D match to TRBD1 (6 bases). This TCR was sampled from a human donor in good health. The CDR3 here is CASSRGLPTNMNTEAFF. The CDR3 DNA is TGTGCCAGCAGCAGGGGACTCCCAACCAACATGAACACTGAAGCTTTCTTT.